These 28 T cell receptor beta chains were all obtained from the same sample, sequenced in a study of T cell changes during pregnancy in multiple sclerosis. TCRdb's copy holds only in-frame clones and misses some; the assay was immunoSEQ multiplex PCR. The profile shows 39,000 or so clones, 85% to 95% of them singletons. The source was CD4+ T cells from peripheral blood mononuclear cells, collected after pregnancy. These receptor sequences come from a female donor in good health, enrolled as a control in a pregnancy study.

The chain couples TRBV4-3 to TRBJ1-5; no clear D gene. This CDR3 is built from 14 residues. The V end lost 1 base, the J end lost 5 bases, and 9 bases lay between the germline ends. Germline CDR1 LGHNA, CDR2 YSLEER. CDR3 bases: TGCGCCAGCAGCCAAGCCGAAGAGGATCAGCCCCAGCATTTT. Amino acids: CASSQAEEDQPQHF.

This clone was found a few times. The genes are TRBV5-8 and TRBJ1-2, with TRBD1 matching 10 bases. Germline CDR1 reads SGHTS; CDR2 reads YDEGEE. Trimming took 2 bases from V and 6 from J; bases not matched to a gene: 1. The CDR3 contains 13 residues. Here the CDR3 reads CASSFDRGHGYTF. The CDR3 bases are TGTGCCAGCAGCTTTGACAGGGGGCATGGCTACACCTTC.

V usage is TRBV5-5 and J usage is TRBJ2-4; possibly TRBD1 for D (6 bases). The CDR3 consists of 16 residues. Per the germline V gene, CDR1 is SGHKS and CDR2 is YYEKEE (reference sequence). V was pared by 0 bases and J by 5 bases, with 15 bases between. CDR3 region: CASSLAPTGSENIQYF. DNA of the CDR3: TGTGCCAGCAGCTTGGCCCCTACAGGGTCCGAAAACATTCAGTACTTC.

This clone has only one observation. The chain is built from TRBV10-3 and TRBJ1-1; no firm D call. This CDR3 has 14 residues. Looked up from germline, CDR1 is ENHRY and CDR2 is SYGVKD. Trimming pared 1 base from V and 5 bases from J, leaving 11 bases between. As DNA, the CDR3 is TGTGCCATCAGTGAGTATACGTCAGGTACTGAAGCTTTCTTT. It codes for CAISEYTSGTEAFF.

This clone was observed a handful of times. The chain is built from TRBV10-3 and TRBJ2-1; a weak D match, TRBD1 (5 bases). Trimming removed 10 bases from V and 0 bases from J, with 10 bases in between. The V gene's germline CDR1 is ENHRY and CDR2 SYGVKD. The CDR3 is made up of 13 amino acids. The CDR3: CASTDTSYNEQFF. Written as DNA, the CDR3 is TGTGCCAGTACGGACACCTCCTACAATGAGCAGTTCTTC.

CDR3: CASSPLRLAGGLTDTQYF. The CDR3 DNA reads TGTGCCAGCAGCCCACTGCGGCTAGCGGGGGGCCTCACAGATACGCAGTATTTT. The genes are TRBV2 and TRBJ2-3, with 11 bases fitting TRBD2. The CDR3 contains 18 residues. The ends lost 6 bases at V and 2 bases at J; junction bases unmatched: 13. CDR1 and CDR2 (germline): SNHLY, FYNNEI.

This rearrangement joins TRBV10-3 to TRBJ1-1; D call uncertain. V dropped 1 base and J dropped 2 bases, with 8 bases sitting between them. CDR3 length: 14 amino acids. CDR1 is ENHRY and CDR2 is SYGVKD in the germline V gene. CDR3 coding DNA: TGTGCCATCAGTGAGTTTGCAGTTAACACTGAAGCTTTCTTT. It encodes CAISEFAVNTEAFF.

The CDR3 sequence is CASSPLGPQREQYF. In DNA, the CDR3 is TGTGCCAGCAGTCCCCTGGGCCCCCAACGGGAGCAGTATTTT. This sequence joins TRBV6-6 and TRBJ2-3; maybe TRBD2 (5 bases). Germline CDR1 and CDR2: MNHNY and SVGAGI (reference sequence). The CDR3 is 14 amino acids. V shed 5 bases and J shed 11 bases, with 20 bases lying between them.

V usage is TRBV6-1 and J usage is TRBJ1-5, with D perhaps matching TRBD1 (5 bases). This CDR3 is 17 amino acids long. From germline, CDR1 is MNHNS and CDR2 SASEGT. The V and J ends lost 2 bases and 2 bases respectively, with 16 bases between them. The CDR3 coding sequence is TGTGCCAGCAGTGAACAACCAGGAGGGGTCGGCAATCAGCCCCAGCATTTT. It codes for CASSEQPGGVGNQPQHF.

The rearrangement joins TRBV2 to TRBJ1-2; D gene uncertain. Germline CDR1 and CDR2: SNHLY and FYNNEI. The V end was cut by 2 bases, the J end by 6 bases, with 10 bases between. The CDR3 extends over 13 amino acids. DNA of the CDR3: TGTGCCAGCAGTGAAATCGGAGGGCATGGCTACACCTTC. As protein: CASSEIGGHGYTF. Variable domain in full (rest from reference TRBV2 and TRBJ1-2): EPEVTQTPSHQVTQMGQEVILRCVPISNHLYFYWYRQILGQKVEFLVSFYNNEISEKSEIFDDQFSVERPDGSNFTLKIRSTKLEDSAMYFCASSEIGGHGYTFGSGTRLTVV.

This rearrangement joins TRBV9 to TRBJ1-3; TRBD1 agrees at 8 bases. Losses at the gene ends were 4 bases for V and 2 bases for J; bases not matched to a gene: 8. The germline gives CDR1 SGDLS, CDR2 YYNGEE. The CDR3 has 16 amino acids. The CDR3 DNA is TGTGCCAGCAGCATACAGGGACAGGAGACTGGAAACACCATATATTTT. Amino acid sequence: CASSIQGQETGNTIYF.

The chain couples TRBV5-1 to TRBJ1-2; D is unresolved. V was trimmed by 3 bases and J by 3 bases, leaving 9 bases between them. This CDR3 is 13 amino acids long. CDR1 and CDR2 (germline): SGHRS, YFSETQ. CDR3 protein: CASSYRLDYGYTF. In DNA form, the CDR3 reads TGCGCCAGCAGCTACCGACTAGACTATGGCTACACCTTC.

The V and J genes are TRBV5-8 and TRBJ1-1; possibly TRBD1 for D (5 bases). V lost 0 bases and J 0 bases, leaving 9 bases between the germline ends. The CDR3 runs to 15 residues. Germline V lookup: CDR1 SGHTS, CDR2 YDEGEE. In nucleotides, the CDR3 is TGTGCCAGCAGCTTGGAGTACAGGCTGAACACTGAAGCTTTCTTT. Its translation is CASSLEYRLNTEAFF. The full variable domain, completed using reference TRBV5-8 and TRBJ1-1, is EAGVTQSPTHLIKTRGQQATLRCSPISGHTSVYWYQQALGLGLQFLLWYDEGEERNRGNFPPRFSGRQFPNYSSELNVNALELEDSALYLCASSLEYRLNTEAFFGQGTRLTVV.

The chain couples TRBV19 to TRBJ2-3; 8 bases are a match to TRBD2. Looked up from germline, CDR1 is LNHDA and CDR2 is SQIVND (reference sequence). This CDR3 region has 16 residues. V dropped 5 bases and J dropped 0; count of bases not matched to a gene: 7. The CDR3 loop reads CASSLPGGTSTDTQYF. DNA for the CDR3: TGTGCCAGTAGTCTCCCGGGGGGGACTAGCACAGATACGCAGTATTTT. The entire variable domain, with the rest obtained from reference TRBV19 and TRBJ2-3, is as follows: DGGITQSPKYLFRKEGQNVTLSCEQNLNHDAMYWYRQDPGQGLRLIYYSQIVNDFQKGDIAEGYSVSREKKESFPLTVTSAQKNPTAFYLCASSLPGGTSTDTQYFGPGTRLTVL.

This CDR3 reads CASSVGRGKRNYGYTF. CDR3 bases: TGTGCCAGCAGCGTCGGCAGGGGGAAGCGAAACTATGGCTACACCTTC. The chain joins TRBV9 to TRBJ1-2; TRBD1 matches 7 bases. With V trimmed by 2 bases and J by 2 bases, 9 bases remained unmatched. In germline, CDR1 is SGDLS, CDR2 YYNGEE. The length of the CDR3 is 16 residues. The full variable domain, with the rest looked up from reference TRBV9 and TRBJ1-2, is DSGVTQTPKHLITATGQRVTLRCSPRSGDLSVYWYQQSLDQGLQFLIQYYNGEERAKGNILERFSAQQFPDLHSELNLSSLELGDSALYFCASSVGRGKRNYGYTFGSGTRLTVV.

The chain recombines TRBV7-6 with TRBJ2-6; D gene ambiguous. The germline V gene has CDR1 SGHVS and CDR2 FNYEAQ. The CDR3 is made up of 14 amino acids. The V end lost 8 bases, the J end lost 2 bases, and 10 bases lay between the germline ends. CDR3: CASGNQAGANVLTF. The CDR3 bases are TGTGCCAGCGGTAACCAGGCTGGGGCCAACGTCCTGACTTTC.

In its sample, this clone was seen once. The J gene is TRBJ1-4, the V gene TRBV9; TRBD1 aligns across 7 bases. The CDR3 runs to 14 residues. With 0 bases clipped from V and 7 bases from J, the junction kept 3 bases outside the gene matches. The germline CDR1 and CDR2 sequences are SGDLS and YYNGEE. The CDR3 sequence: CASSVGAGGEKLFF. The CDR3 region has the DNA TGTGCCAGCAGCGTAGGGGCAGGGGGTGAAAAACTGTTTTTT.

DNA for the CDR3: TGTGCCAGCAGCCAGTACAGGGATCAGCCCCAGCATTTT. As protein: CASSQYRDQPQHF. The chain links TRBV11-3 to TRBJ1-5; D might be TRBD1 (6 bases). The V gene lost 5 bases and the J gene lost 5 bases, with 10 bases spanning the gap. This CDR3 region has 13 residues. Germline CDR1 SGHNT, CDR2 YENEEA.

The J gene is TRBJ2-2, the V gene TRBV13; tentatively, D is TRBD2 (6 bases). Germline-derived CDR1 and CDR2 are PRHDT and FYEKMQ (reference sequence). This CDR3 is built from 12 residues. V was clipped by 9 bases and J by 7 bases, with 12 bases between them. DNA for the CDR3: TGTGCCAGTGCCCGGGGGATCGGGGAGCTGTTTTTT. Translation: CASARGIGELFF.

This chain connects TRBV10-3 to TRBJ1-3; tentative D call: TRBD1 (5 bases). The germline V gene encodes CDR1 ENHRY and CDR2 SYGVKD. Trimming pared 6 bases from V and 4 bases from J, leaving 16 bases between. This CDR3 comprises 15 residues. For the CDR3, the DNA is TGTGCCATCAGGCCGGGGGATCAGAAAGGAAACACCATATATTTT. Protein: CAIRPGDQKGNTIYF.

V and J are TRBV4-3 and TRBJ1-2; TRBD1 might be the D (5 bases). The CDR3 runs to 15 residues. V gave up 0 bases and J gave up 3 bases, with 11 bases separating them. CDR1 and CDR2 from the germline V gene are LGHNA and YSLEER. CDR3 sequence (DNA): TGCGCCAGCAGCCAAGATCTTGAAGGGGACTATGGCTACACCTTC. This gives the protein CASSQDLEGDYGYTF.

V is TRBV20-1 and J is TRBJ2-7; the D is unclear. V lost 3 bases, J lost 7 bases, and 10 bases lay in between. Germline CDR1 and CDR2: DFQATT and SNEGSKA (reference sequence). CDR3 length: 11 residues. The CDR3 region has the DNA TGCAGTGCTAGTGCTGGGCTGGAGCAGTACTTC. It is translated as CSASAGLEQYF.

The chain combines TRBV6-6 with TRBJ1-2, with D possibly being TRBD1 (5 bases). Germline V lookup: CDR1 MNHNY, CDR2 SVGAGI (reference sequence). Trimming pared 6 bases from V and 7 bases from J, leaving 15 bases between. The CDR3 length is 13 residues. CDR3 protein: CASSPQVGLGYTF. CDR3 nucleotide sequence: TGTGCCAGCAGCCCCCAGGTGGGGCTTGGCTACACCTTC.

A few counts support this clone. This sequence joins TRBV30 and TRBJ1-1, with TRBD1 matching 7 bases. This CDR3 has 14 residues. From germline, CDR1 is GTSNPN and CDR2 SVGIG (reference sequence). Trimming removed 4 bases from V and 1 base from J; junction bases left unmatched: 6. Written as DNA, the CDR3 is TGTGCCTGGAATACCGGGACAGCGAACACTGAAGCTTTCTTT. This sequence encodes CAWNTGTANTEAFF.

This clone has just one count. This chain's CDR3 is CASSEAFGTGTYEQYF. The CDR3 region has the DNA TGTGCCAGCAGTGAAGCGTTTGGGACAGGTACCTACGAGCAGTACTTC. The chain carries TRBV2 and TRBJ2-7; TRBD1 matches 8 bases. The CDR3 runs 16 residues. The V segment lost 0 bases and the J segment 2 bases; nucleotides outside the gene matches: 6. Germline assignment: CDR1 SNHLY and CDR2 FYNNEI.

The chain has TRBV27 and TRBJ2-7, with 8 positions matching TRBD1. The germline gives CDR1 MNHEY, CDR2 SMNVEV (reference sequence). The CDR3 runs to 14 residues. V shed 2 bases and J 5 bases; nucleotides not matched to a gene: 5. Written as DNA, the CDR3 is TGTGCCAGCAGTTTAGGTCCGGACAGGGACGAGCAGTACTTC. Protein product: CASSLGPDRDEQYF.

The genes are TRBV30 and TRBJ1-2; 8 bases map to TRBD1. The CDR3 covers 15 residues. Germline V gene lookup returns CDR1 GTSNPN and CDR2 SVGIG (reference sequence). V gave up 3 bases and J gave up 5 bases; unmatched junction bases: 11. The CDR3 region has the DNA TGTGCCTGGAGGGAGGACAGGGCAGGGGGGTATGGCTACACCTTC. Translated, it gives CAWREDRAGGYGYTF.

The CDR3 nucleotides are TGTGCCACCAGCAGAGGACAGGGAGGCAGGAACTATGGCTACACCTTC. It is translated as CATSRGQGGRNYGYTF. The chain has TRBV15 and TRBJ1-2; 7 nucleotides agree with TRBD1. The CDR3 has 16 amino acids. Germline V lookup: CDR1 LNHNV, CDR2 YYDKDF (reference sequence). The V gene end was trimmed by 1 base and the J gene end by 2 bases; junction bases not matched to a gene: 7.